One and the same sample provided the 3 T cell receptor beta chains below, sequenced in a study of tissue T cells after allogeneic stem cell transplantation. Generated by immunoSEQ multiplex PCR, the TCRdb table keeps only in-frame clones and is missing some. The sample lists roughly 780 clones; 43% were seen once. Sequencing was performed on ileal tissue, taken at autopsy. These receptors came from a female patient aged 40-69 years with steroid-refractory graft-versus-host disease after an allogeneic stem cell transplant. The graft donor may have given rise to some T cells.

This clone turned up a few times. The same CDR3 can be traced to other DNA sequences in this sample. V usage is TRBV7-2 and J usage is TRBJ2-2; 9 positions match TRBD1. CDR1 and CDR2 from the germline V gene are SGHTA and FQGNSA. CDR3 length: 15 amino acids. J lost 8 bases, V lost 2 bases, and 6 bases had no gene match. CDR3 protein: CASSLLGQGLGELFF. The CDR3 nucleotides are TGTGCCAGCAGCTTATTAGGACAGGGGTTAGGGGAGCTGTTTTTT.

V is TRBV2 and J is TRBJ2-1; D unresolved. Trimming shortened V by 6 bases and J by 0 bases, and 15 bases separated the two germline ends. This CDR3 spans 16 amino acids. Germline V gives CDR1 SNHLY, CDR2 FYNNEI. CDR3 amino acids: CASRTSEPSSYNEQFF. The CDR3 region has the DNA TGTGCCAGCAGAACCAGCGAGCCTAGCTCCTACAATGAGCAGTTCTTC.

This clone has a handful of counts. The genes are TRBV27 and TRBJ2-7; D remains unclear. CDR1 and CDR2 from the germline V gene are MNHEY and SMNVEV (reference sequence). The V gene lost 7 bases and the J gene lost 2 bases, with 15 bases spanning the gap. This CDR3 is built from 14 residues. This CDR3 is CASKSLYYTYEQYF. As DNA, the CDR3 is TGTGCCAGCAAATCCCTCTACTATACCTACGAGCAGTACTTC.